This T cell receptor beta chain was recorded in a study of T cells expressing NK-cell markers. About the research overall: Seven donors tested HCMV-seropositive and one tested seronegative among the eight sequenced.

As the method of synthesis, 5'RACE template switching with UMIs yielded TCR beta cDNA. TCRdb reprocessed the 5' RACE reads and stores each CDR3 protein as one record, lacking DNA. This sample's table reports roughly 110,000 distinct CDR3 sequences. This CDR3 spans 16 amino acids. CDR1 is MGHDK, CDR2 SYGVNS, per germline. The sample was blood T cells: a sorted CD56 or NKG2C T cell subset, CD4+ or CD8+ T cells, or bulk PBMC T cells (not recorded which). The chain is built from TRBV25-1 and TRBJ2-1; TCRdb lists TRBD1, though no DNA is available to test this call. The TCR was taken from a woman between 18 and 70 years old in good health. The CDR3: CASSGTNAQYYNEQFF. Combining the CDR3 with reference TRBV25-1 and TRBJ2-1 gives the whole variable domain EADIYQTPRYLVIGTGKKITLECSQTMGHDKMYWYQQDPGMELHLIHYSYGVNSTEKGDLSSESTVSRIRTEHFPLTLESARPSHTSQYLCASSGTNAQYYNEQFFGPGTRLTVL.